Each of the 25 T cell receptor beta chains below was sequenced from the same sample in a study of CD8+ T cells in alopecia areata. It was cDNA, reverse transcribed from extracted RNA, that served as the sequencing template. Assay: immunoSEQ multiplex PCR; the TCRdb copy retains only in-frame clones and omits some. Altogether some 130,000 clones are present, about 47% being singletons, with the ten largest covering 18%. The starting material was CD8+ T cells sorted from blood, obtained at week 0. Receptors were obtained from a human donor with alopecia areata.

This clone was observed once. CDR3 DNA sequence: TGTGCCAGCAGCTCCTACTCGGACCTTTACAATGAGCAGTTCTTC. Translated: CASSSYSDLYNEQFF. The genes are TRBV7-8 and TRBJ2-1; D not resolved. The CDR3 covers 15 residues. The germline gives CDR1 SGHVS, CDR2 FQNEAQ. V dropped 4 bases and J dropped 4 bases, with 14 bases sitting between them.

The CDR3 DNA is TGCGCCAGCAGCCAAGCAGCGGGGGCTAGGGATGAGCAGTTCTTC. Protein: CASSQAAGARDEQFF. The chain employs TRBV4-1 and TRBJ2-1; 8 nucleotides match TRBD2. Trimming at V came to 1 base and at J to 8 bases, leaving 7 bases not matched to a gene. The CDR3 covers 15 residues. Germline V gives CDR1 MGHRA, CDR2 YSYEKL.

The rearrangement joins TRBV7-6 to TRBJ2-7; D not resolved. Germline V gene sequence: CDR1 SGHVS, CDR2 FNYEAQ. This CDR3 is built from 13 residues. The CDR3 sequence is CAVPRPSYYEQYF. The CDR3, as DNA: TGTGCTGTCCCTCGTCCCTCCTACTACGAGCAGTACTTC.

This clone has a handful of counts. The CDR3 sequence: CASSMYQETQYF. The CDR3 bases are TGTGCCAGTAGTATGTACCAAGAGACCCAGTACTTC. This chain links TRBV19 with TRBJ2-5; D unclear. Trimming removed 3 bases at V and 0 bases at J, with 2 bases between. Germline values: CDR1 LNHDA, CDR2 SQIVND (reference sequence). The CDR3 contains 12 residues.

This chain uses TRBV4-1 with TRBJ2-7; the D is unclear. Germline CDR1 is MGHRA and CDR2 is YSYEKL. Trimming left V 0 bases short and J 4 bases short, with 13 bases between. This CDR3 has 15 residues. In DNA, the CDR3 is TGCGCCAGCAGCCAAGAGTTCGAAGGGTATTACGAGCAGTACTTC. Its protein is CASSQEFEGYYEQYF.

The chain has TRBV30 and TRBJ2-2; D possibly corresponds to TRBD1 (6 bases). The CDR3 is made up of 13 amino acids. The germline V and J ends were trimmed by 5 bases and 0 bases, with 7 bases remaining between them. Germline-derived CDR1 and CDR2 are GTSNPN and SVGIG (reference sequence). The CDR3 nucleotides are TGTGCCTGGGGGACACCGAACACCGGGGAGCTGTTTTTT. Its translation: CAWGTPNTGELFF.

The CDR3 loop reads CSAIPGDTQYF. The CDR3 nucleotides are TGCAGTGCTATCCCAGGGGATACGCAGTATTTT. The rearrangement links TRBV20-1 to TRBJ2-3, with a tentative D call TRBD1 (5 bases). The CDR3 contains 11 residues. V was pared by 4 bases and J by 6 bases, with 8 bases between. The germline V gene encodes CDR1 DFQATT and CDR2 SNEGSKA (reference sequence).

The gene calls are TRBV14 and TRBJ2-7, with unresolved D. CDR3 length: 13 residues. V was shortened by 1 base and J by 0 bases, with 4 bases between the two germline ends. Germline values: CDR1 SGHDN, CDR2 FVKESK. The CDR3 DNA is TGTGCCAGCAGCCAAGCAGGCTCCTACGAGCAGTACTTC. This codes for CASSQAGSYEQYF.

The CDR3 protein is CASSSLATDTQYF. The DNA for the CDR3 is TGTGCCAGCAGTTCCCTCGCCACAGATACGCAGTATTTT. This rearrangement joins TRBV27 to TRBJ2-3; D gene uncertain. This CDR3 has 13 residues. The V and J ends lost 4 bases and 2 bases respectively, with 7 bases between them. Germline V lookup: CDR1 MNHEY, CDR2 SMNVEV (reference sequence).

This clone has only one observation. This chain links TRBV5-1 with TRBJ1-2; D unclear. The CDR3 length is 17 residues. Germline lookup yields CDR1 SGHRS and CDR2 YFSETQ. Trimming cost V 1 base and J 2 bases, with 18 bases left between them. The CDR3 coding sequence is TGCGCCAGCAGCTTGTATTACAGAGATGCGGGAAACTATGGCTACACCTTC. The encoded protein is CASSLYYRDAGNYGYTF.

This chain joins TRBV15 and TRBJ2-1; 9 bases map to TRBD2. The CDR3 loop spans 15 amino acids. Germline assignment: CDR1 LNHNV and CDR2 YYDKDF (reference sequence). V shed 3 bases, J shed 3 bases, and the junction held 3 bases outside the gene matches. CDR3 amino acids: CATSSPAGGYNEQFF. The CDR3 bases are TGTGCCACCAGCAGCCCAGCGGGGGGCTACAATGAGCAGTTCTTC.

V gene TRBV6-5 combines with J gene TRBJ2-1; D possibly corresponds to TRBD2 (6 bases). This CDR3 contains 14 residues. The germline V and J ends were trimmed by 5 bases and 10 bases, with 18 bases remaining between them. CDR1 is MNHEY and CDR2 is SVGAGI in the germline V gene. In DNA form, the CDR3 reads TGTGCCAGCAGTCACCGGGACTCCCTAGGGGAGCAGTTCTTC. This codes for CASSHRDSLGEQFF.

This sequence joins TRBV6-5 and TRBJ2-5; D is possibly TRBD1 (6 bases). CDR1 and CDR2 (germline): MNHEY, SVGAGI. V lost 4 bases and J lost 5, with 20 bases in between. The CDR3 consists of 16 residues. CDR3 DNA: TGTGCCAGCAGTTCTACCCTGGCAGGGGCGGTGGAGACCCAGTACTTC. It encodes CASSSTLAGAVETQYF.

CDR3 sequence: CASSPGGNTDTQYF. The CDR3, as DNA: TGTGCCAGCAGTCCAGGGGGCAACACAGATACGCAGTATTTT. The chain links TRBV6-6 to TRBJ2-3; 8 bases line up with TRBD1. The germline V gene has CDR1 MNHNY and CDR2 SVGAGI (reference sequence). This CDR3 comprises 14 residues. J lost 2 bases, V lost 5 bases, and 3 bases had no gene match.

This chain joins TRBV5-6 and TRBJ2-1; 7 bases fit TRBD2. Looked up from germline, CDR1 is SGHDT and CDR2 is YYEEEE. The CDR3 is 15 residues long. V gave up 3 bases and J gave up 12 bases; unmatched junction bases: 15. CDR3 DNA sequence: TGTGCCAGCAGCTCCTACGTAGGGCTAGCGGCCCCGCAGTTCTTC. This gives the protein CASSSYVGLAAPQFF.

V gene TRBV27 combines with J gene TRBJ1-2; 11 bases are shared with TRBD1. Germline CDR1 reads MNHEY; CDR2 reads SMNVEV (reference sequence). The junction had 2 bases not matched to a gene; V was cut back by 3 bases and J by 8 bases. This CDR3 is built from 13 residues. The CDR3 coding sequence is TGTGCCAGCAGTTTCTGGGACAGGGGGGGCTACACCTTC. Translated: CASSFWDRGGYTF.

The sample holds a few counts of this clone. The J gene is TRBJ2-3, the V gene TRBV25-1; D is possibly TRBD2 (5 bases). CDR3 length: 16 amino acids. The V gene lost 2 bases and the J gene lost 7 bases, with 19 bases spanning the gap. Per the germline V gene, CDR1 is MGHDK and CDR2 is SYGVNS. The CDR3 sequence is CASSEKLLGLWNTQYF. DNA of the CDR3: TGTGCCAGCAGTGAAAAGCTACTCGGACTTTGGAATACGCAGTATTTT.

V and J are TRBV6-5 and TRBJ2-5; 7 bases are a match to TRBD2. Germline CDR1 is MNHEY and CDR2 is SVGAGI. Trimming took 2 bases from V and 10 from J; bases not matched to a gene: 4. CDR3 length equals 12 residues. In DNA, the CDR3 is TGTGCCAGCAGTTACGAGGGGAGGGTCCAGTACTTC. It is translated as CASSYEGRVQYF.

DNA of the CDR3: TGTGCCAGCAGGGCCGCGGTTGGCGAGCAGTACTTC. It yields the protein CASRAAVGEQYF. The chain has TRBV5-4 and TRBJ2-7; D is undetermined. The germline V and J ends were trimmed by 5 bases and 6 bases, with 12 bases remaining between them. Germline CDR1 reads SGHNT; CDR2 reads YYREEE (reference sequence). The CDR3 extends over 12 amino acids.

This clone was counted between two and nine times. The V call is TRBV29-1, the J call TRBJ2-2; the D is unclear. Trimming cost V 4 bases and J 1 base, with 7 bases left between them. CDR1 is SQVTM, CDR2 ANQGSEA, per germline. The length of the CDR3 is 13 residues. The CDR3 region has the DNA TGCAGCGTTGGGAGTCAGAACACCGGGGAGCTGTTTTTT. Its protein product is CSVGSQNTGELFF.

This clone was seen a few times. This sequence joins TRBV29-1 and TRBJ1-1; D ambiguous. The V end lost 7 bases, the J end lost 4 bases, and 19 bases lay between the germline ends. This CDR3 spans 14 amino acids. The germline V gene has CDR1 SQVTM and CDR2 ANQGSEA. CDR3 sequence (DNA): TGCAGCGATTGGGCCCCGGGGTTGGGCACTGAAGCTTTCTTT. Amino acids: CSDWAPGLGTEAFF.

The chain links TRBV5-1 to TRBJ2-1; 13 positions agree with TRBD2. The germline V gene encodes CDR1 SGHRS and CDR2 YFSETQ. Germline trimming cut 3 bases from V and 7 bases from J; bases unmatched to any gene: 4. The CDR3 runs to 15 residues. The CDR3 spells CASSSLAGGLNEQFF. CDR3 DNA: TGCGCCAGCAGCTCACTAGCGGGGGGGCTTAATGAGCAGTTCTTC.

The rearrangement joins TRBV7-2 to TRBJ2-7; TRBD2 matches 10 bases. V lost 4 bases, J lost 2 bases, and 8 bases stayed unmatched. Germline-derived CDR1 and CDR2 are SGHTA and FQGNSA. The length of the CDR3 is 16 residues. CDR3 residues: CASSSAPSGGTYEQYF. CDR3 in DNA: TGTGCCAGCAGCTCAGCCCCTAGCGGGGGAACCTACGAGCAGTACTTC.

CDR3 in amino acids: CASSFWGEIDTQYF. The DNA for the CDR3 is TGTGCCAGCAGCTTCTGGGGGGAGATAGATACGCAGTATTTT. This chain joins TRBV13 and TRBJ2-3; D possibly corresponds to TRBD2 (6 bases). V was trimmed by 3 bases and J by 5 bases, leaving 12 bases between them. Germline V gene lookup returns CDR1 PRHDT and CDR2 FYEKMQ (reference sequence). The CDR3 is 14 residues long.

The chain joins TRBV5-1 to TRBJ2-3; no firm D call. In germline, CDR1 is SGHRS, CDR2 YFSETQ. V was trimmed by 0 bases and J by 7 bases, leaving 18 bases between them. The CDR3 has 16 residues. CDR3 sequence (DNA): TGCGCCAGCAGCTTGGAATCTCCACACCTCTGGAATACGCAGTATTTT. It yields the protein CASSLESPHLWNTQYF.